One and the same sample provided the 9 T cell receptor beta chains below, sequenced in a study of T cells after yellow fever vaccination. TCRdb re-analysed the 5' RACE reads in MiXCR, keeping a single row per CDR3 protein. This sample has about 340,000 distinct CDR3 sequences, with 8.7% found just once. Sequenced material: PBMCs, taken on the day of the first yellow fever vaccination. The source is a man aged 18 to 30 who received the YFV17D yellow fever vaccine.

This clonotype was seen a handful of times. CDR3 DNA sequence: TGTGCCAGCCAGGGGGCGACCGGGGAGCTGTTTTTT. It is translated as CASQGATGELFF. The V and J genes are TRBV28 and TRBJ2-2; the match to TRBD1 covers 8 bases. Trimming cost V 8 bases and J 5 bases; bases outside gene matches: 1. Germline V CDR1 and CDR2: MDHEN, SYDVKM. This CDR3 spans 12 amino acids.

This clonotype turned up a few times. The rearrangement joins TRBV20-1 to TRBJ2-5; D is possibly TRBD1 (6 bases). The V end was cut by 6 bases, the J end by 2 bases, with 16 bases between. In germline, CDR1 is DFQATT, CDR2 SNEGSKA (reference sequence). CDR3 length: 14 residues. DNA of the CDR3: TGCAGTGCAACCGACAGGTGGGGGCAAGAGACCCAGTACTTC. As protein: CSATDRWGQETQYF.

There are a few counts of this clonotype. V gene TRBV5-1 combines with J gene TRBJ1-2; 7 bases agree with TRBD1. Germline assignment: CDR1 SGHRS and CDR2 YFSETQ. This CDR3 contains 13 residues. The V gene end was trimmed by 4 bases and the J gene end by 3 bases; junction bases not matched to a gene: 3. In DNA, the CDR3 is TGCGCCAGCAGCAAGGGGGCGGACTATGGCTACACCTTC. Translated, it gives CASSKGADYGYTF.

The V gene is TRBV5-1, the J gene TRBJ2-5; D unresolved. This CDR3 spans 14 amino acids. Germline lookup yields CDR1 SGHRS and CDR2 YFSETQ. V gave up 0 bases and J gave up 7 bases, with 13 bases separating them. The CDR3 coding sequence is TGCGCCAGCAGCTTGGAGTTAAGCTTAGGGACCCAGTACTTC. This translates into CASSLELSLGTQYF.

The chain employs TRBV28 and TRBJ2-5, with D maybe TRBD2 (6 bases). Trimming took 6 bases from V and 4 from J, leaving 15 bases between them. This CDR3 spans 14 amino acids. Germline CDR1 reads MDHEN; CDR2 reads SYDVKM. The CDR3 spells CASSGEVVLETQYF. The CDR3 region has the DNA TGTGCCAGCAGCGGGGAGGTAGTTTTAGAGACCCAGTACTTC.

The chain joins TRBV10-3 to TRBJ1-5; D remains unclear. CDR1 is ENHRY and CDR2 is SYGVKD in the germline V gene. The V end lost 0 bases, the J end lost 5 bases, and 8 bases lay between the germline ends. The CDR3 runs to 14 residues. This chain's CDR3 is CAISESGRDQPQHF. CDR3 bases: TGTGCCATCAGTGAGTCTGGGAGGGATCAGCCCCAGCATTTT.

This chain links TRBV7-9 with TRBJ2-7, with no clear D. Germline V gene data show CDR1 as SEHNR and CDR2 as FQNEAQ (reference sequence). The CDR3 has 16 residues. The ends were cut back, 0 bases at V and 6 bases at J, with 18 bases in the middle. The CDR3 DNA reads as TGTGCCAGCAGCTTAGCCCCGCTAGAAGGTTTCCGCGAGCAGTACTTC. Its protein is CASSLAPLEGFREQYF.

This clonotype was detected a few times. The chain couples TRBV6-1 to TRBJ1-6, with 7 bases matching TRBD1. V was pared by 6 bases and J by 5 bases, with 4 bases of the junction left unmatched. CDR3 length equals 14 residues. Germline V gene data show CDR1 as MNHNS and CDR2 as SASEGT. CDR3 coding DNA: TGTGCCAGCAGGTCCGGGACAGATAATTCACCCCTCCACTTT. This encodes CASRSGTDNSPLHF.

This sequence joins TRBV19 and TRBJ1-1; D unclear. The CDR3 consists of 11 residues. Germline values: CDR1 LNHDA, CDR2 SQIVND (reference sequence). Deletions cut 8 bases from V and 4 bases from J, with 8 bases between. The CDR3 protein is CASGVPTEAFF. Written as DNA, the CDR3 is TGTGCCAGTGGGGTCCCCACTGAAGCTTTCTTT. Based on the CDR3 plus reference TRBV19 and TRBJ1-1, the full variable domain is DGGITQSPKYLFRKEGQNVTLSCEQNLNHDAMYWYRQDPGQGLRLIYYSQIVNDFQKGDIAEGYSVSREKKESFPLTVTSAQKNPTAFYLCASGVPTEAFFGQGTRLTVV.